The 29 T cell receptor beta chains reported below all come from one sample, sequenced in a study of spatial heterogeneity in lung cancer. Time point described: sample taken at primary tumor resection. Tumor, nontumor lung or frozen PBMC supplied whole RNA that was sequenced unsorted. TCRdb fed the 5' RACE reads into MiXCR, producing one record per CDR3 protein. The sample has 70,000 to 90,000 distinct CDR3 sequences, about 14% seen once; the top ten hold more than 5.5%. The starting material was PBMCs, obtained at surgery. All receptors derive from a male donor with early-stage non-small cell lung cancer.

Many counts were recorded for this clonotype. The rearrangement links TRBV3-1 to TRBJ1-1; TRBD1 is a possible D gene (5 bases). The length of the CDR3 is 14 residues. The germline CDR1 and CDR2 sequences are LGHDT and YNNKEL (reference sequence). Trimming took off 6 bases at V and 3 bases at J, with 14 bases between the two ends. The CDR3 reads CASRVTLGDTEAFF. The CDR3 DNA reads TGTGCCAGCAGGGTAACCCTGGGGGACACTGAAGCTTTCTTT.

The J gene is TRBJ2-7, the V gene TRBV12-3 or TRBV12-4; 11 bases fit TRBD2. CDR3 length: 14 residues. The V gene end was trimmed by 6 bases and the J gene end by 6 bases; junction bases not matched to a gene: 7. The CDR3 nucleotides read TGTGCCAGCAGGCAGACTAGCGGGAAAGGCGAGCAGTACTTC. Residues: CASRQTSGKGEQYF.

This chain links TRBV28 with TRBJ1-6; D is unresolved. Germline V gives CDR1 MDHEN, CDR2 SYDVKM. Trimming left V 3 bases short and J 10 bases short, with 16 bases between. This CDR3 is 15 amino acids long. The CDR3: CASSFPGSGLSPLHF. In nucleotides, the CDR3 is TGTGCCAGCAGTTTTCCGGGTTCGGGATTATCACCCCTCCACTTT. Complete variable domain (other parts from reference TRBV28 and TRBJ1-6): DVKVTQSSRYLVKRTGEKVFLECVQDMDHENMFWYRQDPGLGLRLIYFSYDVKMKEKGDIPEGYSVSREKKERFSLILESASTNQTSMYLCASSFPGSGLSPLHFGNGTRLTVT.

CDR3 sequence reads: CASSLARNAEKLFF. CDR3 bases: TGTGCCAGCAGCTTAGCCAGGAATGCTGAAAAACTGTTTTTT. The rearrangement uses TRBV7-9 and TRBJ1-4; no firm D call. The germline V gene has CDR1 SEHNR and CDR2 FQNEAQ (reference sequence). This CDR3 has 14 amino acids. V lost 0 bases, J lost 7 bases, and 9 bases lay in between.

This clonotype was picked up a small number of times. J is TRBJ2-6 and V is TRBV7-9, with D hard to call. The V end was cut by 5 bases, the J end by 0 bases, with 5 bases between. The CDR3 has 14 amino acids. Looked up from germline, CDR1 is SEHNR and CDR2 is FQNEAQ (reference sequence). The CDR3 loop reads CASSQISGANVLTF. DNA for the CDR3: TGTGCCAGCAGCCAGATCTCTGGGGCCAACGTCCTGACTTTC.

The chain carries TRBV11-2 and TRBJ1-1, with D hard to call. The V end lost 3 bases, the J end lost 0 bases, and 14 bases lay between the germline ends. The germline V gene encodes CDR1 SGHAT and CDR2 FQNNGV. The CDR3 contains 16 residues. CDR3 region: CASSFGLSPMNTEAFF. Here the CDR3 DNA reads TGTGCCAGCAGCTTCGGTTTGTCCCCCATGAACACTGAAGCTTTCTTT.

The genes are TRBV5-1 and TRBJ2-7; the match to TRBD2 covers 12 bases. The CDR3 sequence is 17 residues long. The junction had 13 bases not matched to a gene; V was cut back by 3 bases and J by 6 bases. The germline CDR1 and CDR2 sequences are SGHRS and YFSETQ. DNA of the CDR3: TGCGCCAGCAGCTCCGGACTAGCGGGACACCGGGATACCGAGCAGTACTTC. Protein: CASSSGLAGHRDTEQYF. The whole variable domain, filled in from reference TRBV5-1 and TRBJ2-7, reads KAGVTQTPRYLIKTRGQQVTLSCSPISGHRSVSWYQQTPGQGLQFLFEYFSETQRNKGNFPGRFSGRQFSNSRSEMNVSTLELGDSALYLCASSSGLAGHRDTEQYFGPGTRLTVT.

This clonotype was counted between two and nine times. The genes are TRBV12-3 or TRBV12-4 and TRBJ1-1; D may be TRBD1 (6 bases). The CDR3 is 16 residues long. Trimming pared 8 bases from V and 0 bases from J, leaving 19 bases between. CDR3 DNA: TGTGCCAGCGGGGAGCCGGGACATCTCATGAACACTGAAGCTTTCTTT. It is translated as CASGEPGHLMNTEAFF.

The chain couples TRBV2 to TRBJ2-1, with TRBD2 matching 7 bases. With V trimmed by 3 bases and J by 10 bases, 9 bases remained unmatched. From germline, CDR1 is SNHLY and CDR2 FYNNEI. This CDR3 spans 14 amino acids. The CDR3 DNA is TGTGCCAGCAGTGATAAGCGGGATTCTTTGGAGCAGTTCTTC. Encoded protein: CASSDKRDSLEQFF.

V is TRBV6-5 and J is TRBJ2-3, with 7 bases lining up with TRBD1. Trimming took 10 bases from V and 0 from J; bases not matched to a gene: 4. Germline V gene lookup returns CDR1 MNHEY and CDR2 SVGAGI. The CDR3 extends over 13 amino acids. This chain's CDR3 is CATGQASTDTQYF. CDR3 in DNA: TGTGCCACCGGACAGGCGAGCACAGATACGCAGTATTTT.

The gene calls are TRBV20-1 and TRBJ2-1; possible D gene TRBD2, 6 bases. Deletions cut 3 bases from V and 1 base from J, with 10 bases between. The CDR3 length is 14 residues. CDR1 is DFQATT and CDR2 is SNEGSKA in the germline V gene (reference sequence). The CDR3 coding sequence is TGCAGTGCTAGCCGGGACTTTTCCTACAATGAGCAGTTCTTC. Translated, it gives CSASRDFSYNEQFF.

V and J are TRBV11-3 and TRBJ2-1; D may be TRBD2 (6 bases). The CDR3 has 15 residues. V dropped 5 bases and J dropped 6 bases, with 17 bases sitting between them. Germline assignment: CDR1 SGHNT and CDR2 YENEEA. The CDR3 protein is CASSALREVFNEQFF. The CDR3 DNA follows: TGTGCCAGCAGCGCCCTGAGGGAGGTGTTCAATGAGCAGTTCTTC. The complete variable domain, with remaining parts taken from reference TRBV11-3 and TRBJ2-1, reads EAGVVQSPRYKIIEKKQPVAFWCNPISGHNTLYWYLQNLGQGPELLIRYENEEAVDDSQLPKDRFSAERLKGVDSTLKIQPAELGDSAVYLCASSALREVFNEQFFGPGTRLTVL.

This chain connects TRBV6-1 to TRBJ2-3; TRBD2 matches 12 bases. The CDR3 spans 17 residues. Per germline, CDR1 MNHNS and CDR2 SASEGT. Trimming took 4 bases from V and 2 from J; bases not matched to a gene: 7. This CDR3 is CASSVTSGSRHTDTQYF. DNA of the CDR3: TGTGCCAGCAGTGTGACTAGCGGGAGCCGGCACACAGATACGCAGTATTTT.

This clonotype was detected many times. The DNA for the CDR3 is TGTGCCAGCAGCCCAGGGGGGCGCCGGCTTGAGACCCAGTACTTC. Protein: CASSPGGRRLETQYF. V gene TRBV11-3 combines with J gene TRBJ2-5; D is perhaps TRBD1 (7 bases). This CDR3 is built from 15 residues. Germline lookup yields CDR1 SGHNT and CDR2 YENEEA. V lost 5 bases to trimming and J lost 5 bases, with 18 bases between them.

This clonotype showed up many times. V and J are TRBV5-1 and TRBJ2-7; 10 bases match TRBD2. V was pared by 4 bases and J by 9 bases, with 10 bases of the junction left unmatched. The CDR3 has 14 residues. Germline V lookup: CDR1 SGHRS, CDR2 YFSETQ. CDR3 sequence: CASSPPSGSSVQYF. CDR3 bases: TGCGCCAGCAGCCCACCTAGCGGGAGTTCAGTGCAGTACTTC.

At least ten counts were recorded for this clonotype. This chain connects TRBV6-6 to TRBJ1-1, with D possibly TRBD1 on 5 matching bases. CDR1 is MNHNY, CDR2 SVGAGI, per germline (reference sequence). Trimming removed 4 bases from V and 4 bases from J, with 10 bases in between. This CDR3 region has 13 residues. The CDR3 loop reads CASSSLGGTEAFF. The DNA for the CDR3 is TGTGCCAGCAGTTCCTTGGGGGGCACTGAAGCTTTCTTT.

This chain uses TRBV7-2 with TRBJ2-6; D is possibly TRBD1 (5 bases). The V and J ends lost 3 bases and 2 bases respectively, with 14 bases between them. Germline V gene lookup returns CDR1 SGHTA and CDR2 FQGNSA. The CDR3 extends over 17 amino acids. CDR3: CASSLRNRGAGANVLTF. In DNA, the CDR3 is TGTGCCAGCAGCTTGAGAAATAGGGGTGCTGGGGCCAACGTCCTGACTTTC.

There are a few counts of this clonotype. The V call is TRBV7-9, the J call TRBJ1-4; D is unclear. Trimming shortened V by 7 bases and J by 2 bases, and 8 bases separated the two germline ends. The CDR3 contains 13 residues. Germline CDR1 reads SEHNR; CDR2 reads FQNEAQ (reference sequence). The CDR3 region is CASTRATNEKLFF. The CDR3 coding sequence is TGTGCCAGCACACGGGCCACTAATGAAAAACTGTTTTTT.

This clonotype was observed at least ten times. V gene TRBV6-5 combines with J gene TRBJ1-1, with D unclear. V was shortened by 6 bases and J by 5 bases, with 13 bases between the two germline ends. Germline lookup yields CDR1 MNHEY and CDR2 SVGAGI. CDR3 length: 13 amino acids. This chain's CDR3 is CASRLTGRTEAFF. The CDR3 DNA reads TGTGCCAGCAGACTAACCGGGAGGACTGAAGCTTTCTTT.

This clonotype ranks as medium-sized. The J gene is TRBJ1-1, the V gene TRBV27; D unclear. The CDR3 loop spans 14 amino acids. Trimming stripped 5 bases from V and 5 bases from J, with 15 bases between. Germline V CDR1 and CDR2: MNHEY, SMNVEV (reference sequence). The CDR3 region has the DNA TGTGCCAGCAGTGCTTCGGTGGTAGGGACTGAAGCTTTCTTT. Translation gives CASSASVVGTEAFF.

The chain has TRBV6-7 and TRBJ2-7; 8 bases are a match to TRBD2. TRBV6-7 is an open reading frame, and its role is uncertain. Losses at the gene ends were 7 bases for V and 7 bases for J; bases not matched to a gene: 6. The length of the CDR3 is 12 residues. The CDR3 coding sequence is TGTGCCAGCAATCGGTGCGGGAGGGAGCAGTACTTC. Residues: CASNRCGREQYF.

V is TRBV14 and J is TRBJ2-7; unclear D gene. The germline CDR1 and CDR2 sequences are SGHDN and FVKESK. The CDR3 consists of 14 residues. The ends were cut back, 1 base at V and 8 bases at J, with 15 bases in the middle. CDR3 coding DNA: TGTGCCAGCAGCCAAGGGGTTGGGAAGGGAAAGCAGTACTTC. This codes for CASSQGVGKGKQYF.

The sample holds many counts of this clonotype. The rearrangement links TRBV10-3 to TRBJ2-6, with D maybe TRBD2 (5 bases). The V end lost 7 bases, the J end lost 4 bases, and 17 bases lay between the germline ends. The CDR3 has 16 amino acids. CDR1 and CDR2 (germline): ENHRY, SYGVKD. As DNA, the CDR3 is TGTGCCATCACACCGGCGGACTCCTCAGGGGCCAACGTCCTGACTTTC. Protein: CAITPADSSGANVLTF.

Ten or more counts support this clonotype. V and J are TRBV12-5 and TRBJ2-3; 9 bases are shared with TRBD2. This CDR3 is built from 15 residues. The germline gives CDR1 LGHNT, CDR2 FRNRAP. V shed 3 bases and J 6 bases; nucleotides not matched to a gene: 7. CDR3 in DNA: TGTGCTAGTGGTTTCTACCTAGCGGGAACGGATACGCAGTATTTT. Its protein is CASGFYLAGTDTQYF. The variable domain in full, with the rest retrieved from reference TRBV12-5 and TRBJ2-3, is DARVTQTPRHKVTEMGQEVTMRCQPILGHNTVFWYRQTMMQGLELLAYFRNRAPLDDSGMPKDRFSAEMPDATLATLKIQPSEPRDSAVYFCASGFYLAGTDTQYFGPGTRLTVL.

The V and J genes are TRBV3-1 and TRBJ2-1; D not certain. This CDR3 is built from 14 residues. The germline V gene encodes CDR1 LGHDT and CDR2 YNNKEL (reference sequence). Trimming pared 0 bases from V and 4 bases from J, leaving 7 bases between. The CDR3: CASSQDIGYNEQFF. The CDR3 nucleotides read TGTGCCAGCAGCCAAGATATCGGATACAATGAGCAGTTCTTC.

This clonotype was seen a handful of times. The CDR3 loop reads CASSPNTGGTEAFF. The CDR3 coding sequence is TGCGCCAGCAGCCCCAACACAGGGGGCACTGAAGCTTTCTTT. The rearrangement uses TRBV5-1 and TRBJ1-1; TRBD1 matches 8 bases. Per the germline V gene, CDR1 is SGHRS and CDR2 is YFSETQ. The CDR3 spans 14 residues. V lost 4 bases to trimming and J lost 4 bases; unmatched junction nucleotides: 6.

The chain employs TRBV4-1 and TRBJ1-5; 7 nucleotides line up with TRBD1. Germline V lookup: CDR1 MGHRA, CDR2 YSYEKL. The CDR3 loop spans 15 amino acids. With V trimmed by 5 bases and J by 7 bases, 11 bases remained unmatched. CDR3 in amino acids: CASSSDRERGQPQHF. As DNA, the CDR3 is TGCGCCAGCAGCTCAGACAGGGAAAGAGGGCAGCCCCAGCATTTT.

This clonotype appeared a few times. V gene TRBV5-1 combines with J gene TRBJ2-1, with unresolved D. V dropped 2 bases and J dropped 0 bases, with 9 bases sitting between them. The CDR3 covers 15 residues. Germline V lookup: CDR1 SGHRS, CDR2 YFSETQ. The CDR3 loop reads CASSLTDLSYNEQFF. Here the CDR3 DNA reads TGCGCCAGCAGCTTAACTGATCTCTCCTACAATGAGCAGTTCTTC. Full variable domain (missing parts from reference TRBV5-1 and TRBJ2-1): KAGVTQTPRYLIKTRGQQVTLSCSPISGHRSVSWYQQTPGQGLQFLFEYFSETQRNKGNFPGRFSGRQFSNSRSEMNVSTLELGDSALYLCASSLTDLSYNEQFFGPGTRLTVL.

This clonotype came up a few times. The rearrangement uses TRBV6-4 and TRBJ1-2; D perhaps matches TRBD1 (6 bases). V lost 5 bases to trimming and J lost 4 bases, with 17 bases between them. Germline assignment: CDR1 MRHNA and CDR2 SNTAGT. The CDR3 covers 15 residues. The CDR3 DNA reads TGTGCCAGCAGTACGAAAGCGACAGGCGGCTATGGCTACACCTTC. Amino acid sequence: CASSTKATGGYGYTF.